These T cell receptor beta chains were read from a single sample in a study of human T cells and chemical hapten exposure. TCRdb called the RACE reads again in MiXCR, with one record for every CDR3 protein. This sample has approximately 69,000 distinct CDR3 sequences, with 10% found just once. The sequenced sample was whole blood, obtained in connection with sensitization to the hapten diphenylcyclopropenone (DPC). The receptors were gathered from a woman between 45 and 65 years old with alopecia areata. Some clones in this sample may be carry-over from other donors' samples. CDR3s include the opening cysteine and the closing phenylalanine or tryptophan. Rows give clone size only sometimes, using once, few, many, or a class for an expanded clone.

v_gene	abundance	j_gene	CDR3aa
TRBV7-3	-	TRBJ2-2	CASSFTGGATGELFF
TRBV29-1	few	TRBJ2-1	CSVEHSSDEQFF
TRBV5-1	many	TRBJ2-5	CASSSDLGPQETQYF
TRBV6-2/TRBV6-3	many	TRBJ2-1	CASSYRGTRYNEQFF
TRBV18	many	TRBJ1-5	CASSGTGTDQPQHF
TRBV7-9	many	TRBJ2-3	CASSLAMRDNTDTQYF
TRBV18	-	TRBJ1-1	CASSPQISEAFF
TRBV28	many	TRBJ2-7	CASIGPEYEQYF
TRBV20-1	few	TRBJ2-5	CSARDLASGSIETQYF
TRBV13	many	TRBJ2-1	CASSLGFSWAPLKNELRNEQFF
TRBV7-9	-	TRBJ2-5	CASSKGQGVSETQYF
TRBV18	-	TRBJ2-7	CASSTASSYEQYF
TRBV3-1	-	TRBJ2-2	CASSQGQGIHTGELFF
TRBV6-6	many	TRBJ2-7	CASSWDRDEQYF
TRBV20-1	-	TRBJ2-1	CSAPSVDEQFF
TRBV5-6	-	TRBJ2-7	CASSLILRNSYEQYF
TRBV6-5	many	TRBJ1-4	CASRTQKGANEKLFF
TRBV7-9	many	TRBJ2-3	CASSLRQAVDTQYF
TRBV7-9	many	TRBJ1-4	CASSSSREKLFF
TRBV29-1	-	TRBJ2-7	CSGGQGRSYEQYF
TRBV20-1	few	TRBJ2-7	CSARGMTGASYEQYF
TRBV30	many	TRBJ2-1	CAWSGLARYNEQFF
TRBV3-1	-	TRBJ2-1	CASSQDWVTNEQFF
TRBV7-6	many	TRBJ2-7	CASSPGLAGGRSYEQYF
TRBV2	many	TRBJ1-2	CASSVSVDAKEDYGYTF
TRBV9	many	TRBJ2-3	CASSVQDRDAQYF
TRBV19	many	TRBJ2-4	CARLKNIQYF
TRBV6-6	many	TRBJ1-5	CASSYGQTSNQPQHF
TRBV24-1	few	TRBJ2-2	CAPKEVSSNTGELFF
TRBV19	-	TRBJ1-5	CASTPTGFRQPQHF
TRBV11-2	many	TRBJ2-7	CASSAVAGREQYF
TRBV11-2	few	TRBJ1-1	CASSRNPGQGGTEAFF
TRBV30	-	TRBJ2-3	CAWSWGVSADTQYF
TRBV5-1	many	TRBJ2-7	CASSLVASGTPYEQYF
TRBV19	many	TRBJ2-2	CASSIGPLGELFF
TRBV12-3/TRBV12-4	few	TRBJ1-1	CASSQGQGHTEAFF
TRBV12-3/TRBV12-4	many	TRBJ1-5	CASSLGQYSNQPQHF
TRBV20-1	many	TRBJ2-1	CSAGTSEANEQFF
TRBV20-1	-	TRBJ1-1	CSARGVGTVYEAFF
TRBV20-1	many	TRBJ1-4	CSAKRTVWAMGEKLFF
TRBV5-1	many	TRBJ2-1	CASSRDGFNEQFF
TRBV29-1	once	TRBJ1-4	CSVDGGSEKLFF
TRBV3-1	once	TRBJ2-4	CASSQAGQGGNIQYF
TRBV20-1	many	TRBJ1-4	CSAIRRDRVDEKLFF
TRBV5-1	-	TRBJ2-1	CASISGRANEQFF
TRBV11-3	-	TRBJ2-1	CASSLTGYNEQFF
TRBV18	many	TRBJ1-1	CASSRNTMNTEAFF
TRBV6-6	many	TRBJ1-3	CASSPGQSSGNTIYF
TRBV29-1	-	TRBJ2-7	CSVEEVGGYEQYF
TRBV15	many	TRBJ2-7	CATSRKTGGEQYF
TRBV4-2	-	TRBJ2-2	CASSQDMASLNTGELFF
TRBV19	-	TRBJ1-1	CASSIGDNTEAFF
TRBV7-2	few	TRBJ2-6	CASSLPGLAENSGANVLTF
TRBV29-1	few	TRBJ2-7	CSVAQGADEQYF
TRBV7-6	-	TRBJ2-7	CASSLEMNRGAFEQYF